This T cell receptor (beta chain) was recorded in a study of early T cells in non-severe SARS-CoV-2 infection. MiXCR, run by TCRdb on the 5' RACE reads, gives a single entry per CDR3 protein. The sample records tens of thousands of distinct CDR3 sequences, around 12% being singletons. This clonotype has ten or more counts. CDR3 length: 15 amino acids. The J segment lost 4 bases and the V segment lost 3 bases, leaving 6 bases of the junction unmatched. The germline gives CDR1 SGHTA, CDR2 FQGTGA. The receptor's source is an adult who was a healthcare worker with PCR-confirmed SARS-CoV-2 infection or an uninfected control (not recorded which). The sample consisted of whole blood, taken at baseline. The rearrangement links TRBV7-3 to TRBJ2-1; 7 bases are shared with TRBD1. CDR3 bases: TGTGCCAGCAGCTTGGATCGACAGGGATACAATGAGCAGTTCTTC. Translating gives CASSLDRQGYNEQFF.